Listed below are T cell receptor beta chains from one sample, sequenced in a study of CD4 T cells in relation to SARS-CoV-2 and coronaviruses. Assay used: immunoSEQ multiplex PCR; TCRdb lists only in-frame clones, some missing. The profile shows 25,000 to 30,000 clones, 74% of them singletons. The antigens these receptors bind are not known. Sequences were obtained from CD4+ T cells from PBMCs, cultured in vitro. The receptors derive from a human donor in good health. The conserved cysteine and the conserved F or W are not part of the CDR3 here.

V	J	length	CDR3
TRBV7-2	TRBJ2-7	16	ASSLGRRGRFLPYEQY
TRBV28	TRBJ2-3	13	ASSRTSGYTDTQY
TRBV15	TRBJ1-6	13	ATSRDREWGAPLH
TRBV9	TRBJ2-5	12	ASSQDPGQETQY
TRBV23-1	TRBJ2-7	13	ASSQSRDRRLEQY
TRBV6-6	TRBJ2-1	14	ASSRPGTSGSNEQF
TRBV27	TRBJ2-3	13	ASSSGQPGTDTQY
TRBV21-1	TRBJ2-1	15	ASSNCQGAGGDIEQF
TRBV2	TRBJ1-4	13	ASKGQGETNEKLF
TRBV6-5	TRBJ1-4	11	ASRQTTNEKLF
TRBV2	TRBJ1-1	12	ASSEADKNTEAF
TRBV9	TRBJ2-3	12	ASSMGLATDTQY
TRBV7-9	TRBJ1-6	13	ASSSIRADNSPLH
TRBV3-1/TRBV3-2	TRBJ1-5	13	ASSQGGGYDQPQH
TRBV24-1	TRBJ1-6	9	ASLLYSPLH
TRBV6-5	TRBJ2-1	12	ASSYGGAYNEQF
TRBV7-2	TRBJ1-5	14	ASSLAVLEGSQPQH
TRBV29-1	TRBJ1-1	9	SSTGGTEAF
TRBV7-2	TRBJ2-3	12	ASSLGPSTRTQY
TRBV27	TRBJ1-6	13	ASSYNSFSNSPLH
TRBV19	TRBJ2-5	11	ASRKGAGQTQY